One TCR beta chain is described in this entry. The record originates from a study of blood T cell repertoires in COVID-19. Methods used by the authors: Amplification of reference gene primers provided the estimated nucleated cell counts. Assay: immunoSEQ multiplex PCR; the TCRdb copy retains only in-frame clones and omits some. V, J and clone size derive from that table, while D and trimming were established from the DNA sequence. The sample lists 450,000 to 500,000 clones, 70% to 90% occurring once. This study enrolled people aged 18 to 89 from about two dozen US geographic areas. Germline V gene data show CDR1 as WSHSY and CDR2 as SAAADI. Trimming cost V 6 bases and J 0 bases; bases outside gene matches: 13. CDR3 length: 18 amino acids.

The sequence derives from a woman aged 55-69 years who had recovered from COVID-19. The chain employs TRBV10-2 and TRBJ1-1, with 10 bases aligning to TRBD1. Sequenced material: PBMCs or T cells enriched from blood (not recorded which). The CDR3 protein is CASRVRDRGLIMNTEAFF. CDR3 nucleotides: TGCGCCAGCAGGGTCCGGGACAGGGGTCTAATAATGAACACTGAAGCTTTCTTT.